This record concerns one T cell receptor beta chain sequence. The antigen remains undetermined. The sample is drawn from a study of beta chain features in type 1 diabetes. Study-level background: The samples had around 98 million sorted cells examined in all.

Every isolated RNA sample was fully reverse transcribed, so sequencing captured expressed TCRB transcripts. Method: immunoSEQ multiplex PCR; TCRdb's copy keeps in-frame clones and lacks some. This table has 120,000 to 150,000 clones, roughly 10% appearing once. CD45RO/CCR7/CD25/CD127/CD95/CD27 staining was used to isolate CD4+ naive, central memory, regulatory and stem cell-like memory cells by sorting. Study findings and constraints: The question left open here concerned HLA type influencing TCRB rearrangement. Cells expressing TCR highly could be over-represented by cDNA sequencing.

This CDR3 contains 13 residues. V lost 5 bases to trimming and J lost 5 bases, with 13 bases between them. Per the germline V gene, CDR1 is SGHVS and CDR2 is FQNEAQ. This TCR was sampled from a woman aged 40 to 50 in good health. The V and J genes are TRBV7-8 and TRBJ2-7; D is unclear. Sequenced input: central memory CD4+ T cells from blood. The CDR3 bases are TGTGCCAGCAGCCGAAGTTTACTAAACGAGCAGTACTTC. It translates to CASSRSLLNEQYF. The full variable domain, in which reference TRBV7-8 and TRBJ2-7 provide the parts outside the CDR3, is GAGVSQSPRYKVAKRGQDVALRCDPISGHVSLFWYQQALGQGPEFLTYFQNEAQLDKSGLPSDRFFAERPEGSVSTLKIQRTQQEDSAVYLCASSRSLLNEQYFGPGTRLTVT.